What follows are 29 T cell receptor beta chains derived from one specimen sequenced in a study of blood T cell repertoires in COVID-19. The protocol was immunoSEQ multiplex PCR, while the TCRdb copy is restricted to in-frame clones and leaves out a portion. Of just under 350,000 clones in the sample, over 70% were seen once. The sample consisted of peripheral blood. Receptors were obtained from a woman in her fifties or sixties with COVID-19, enrolled during active disease.

This sequence joins TRBV18 and TRBJ1-3, with TRBD1 matching over 9 bases. Germline-derived CDR1 and CDR2 are KGHSH and LQKENI. The trim removed 7 bases at V and 4 bases at J, leaving 11 bases unmatched. This CDR3 is built from 16 residues. CDR3 protein: CASLTTGTGFGNTIYF. The CDR3 DNA follows: TGTGCCAGCTTAACCACCGGGACAGGGTTCGGAAACACCATATATTTT.

V is TRBV24-1 and J is TRBJ2-2, with 15 nucleotides matching TRBD2. Germline assignment: CDR1 KGHDR and CDR2 SFDVKD. The CDR3 spans 17 residues. V lost 7 bases to trimming and J lost 5 bases; unmatched junction nucleotides: 7. The DNA for the CDR3 is TGTGCCACCAGCGGGGGACTAGCGGGAGGTGCTACCGGGGAGCTGTTTTTT. Encoded protein: CATSGGLAGGATGELFF.

The chain carries TRBV19 and TRBJ1-4, with D unclear. The CDR3 covers 16 residues. Germline lookup yields CDR1 LNHDA and CDR2 SQIVND (reference sequence). Deletions cut 5 bases from V and 0 bases from J, with 13 bases between. The CDR3 here is CASSGRASATNEKLFF. The CDR3 nucleotides read TGTGCCAGTAGTGGGAGAGCATCCGCAACTAATGAAAAACTGTTTTTT. The variable domain in full, with the rest retrieved from reference TRBV19 and TRBJ1-4, is DGGITQSPKYLFRKEGQNVTLSCEQNLNHDAMYWYRQDPGQGLRLIYYSQIVNDFQKGDIAEGYSVSREKKESFPLTVTSAQKNPTAFYLCASSGRASATNEKLFFGSGTQLSVL.

The chain recombines TRBV7-2 with TRBJ1-4, with D maybe TRBD1 (5 bases). The CDR3 has 15 residues. Germline V CDR1 and CDR2: SGHTA, FQGNSA. V was pared by 5 bases and J by 5 bases, with 15 bases between. The CDR3 spells CASSRMDGQNEKLFF. CDR3 nucleotides: TGTGCCAGCAGCCGTATGGACGGACAAAATGAAAAACTGTTTTTT.

This clone was observed a few times. The V gene is TRBV19, the J gene TRBJ1-5; a weak D match, TRBD1 (6 bases). The CDR3 runs to 15 residues. Germline lookup yields CDR1 LNHDA and CDR2 SQIVND (reference sequence). V lost 5 bases and J 0 bases, leaving 11 bases between the germline ends. The CDR3 is CASSPRTDSNQPQHF. In DNA form, the CDR3 reads TGTGCCAGTAGTCCCCGGACAGATAGCAATCAGCCCCAGCATTTT.

The J gene is TRBJ2-1, the V gene TRBV10-2; D possibly corresponds to TRBD1 (6 bases). Per germline, CDR1 WSHSY and CDR2 SAAADI. The V end lost 2 bases, the J end lost 3 bases, and 11 bases lay between the germline ends. The CDR3 consists of 15 residues. The CDR3 loop is CASSEGTGHYNEQFF. The CDR3 DNA is TGCGCCAGCAGTGAGGGTACAGGGCACTACAATGAGCAGTTCTTC.

The chain joins TRBV6-5 to TRBJ2-1, with D possibly being TRBD2 (6 bases). The V end lost 6 bases, the J end lost 7 bases, and 19 bases lay between the germline ends. Germline V gene lookup returns CDR1 MNHEY and CDR2 SVGAGI. The CDR3 length is 15 residues. The CDR3 coding sequence is TGTGCCAGCAGCCGCTCCGGGACTCAAGGAAATGAGCAGTTCTTC. This gives the protein CASSRSGTQGNEQFF.

This chain joins TRBV5-5 and TRBJ1-5, with unresolved D. Trimming cost V 0 bases and J 7 bases, with 17 bases left between them. Germline V gene data show CDR1 as SGHKS and CDR2 as YYEKEE (reference sequence). The length of the CDR3 is 16 residues. CDR3 nucleotide sequence: TGTGCCAGCAGCTTGGGACACCCCAGGCCGGAACAGCCCCAGCATTTT. Amino acids: CASSLGHPRPEQPQHF. The full variable domain, in which reference TRBV5-5 and TRBJ1-5 provide the parts outside the CDR3, is DAGVTQSPTHLIKTRGQQVTLRCSPISGHKSVSWYQQVLGQGPQFIFQYYEKEERGRGNFPDRFSARQFPNYSSELNVNALLLGDSALYLCASSLGHPRPEQPQHFGDGTRLSIL.

The chain couples TRBV18 to TRBJ2-3; 9 nucleotides agree with TRBD2. CDR1 and CDR2 from the germline V gene are KGHSH and LQKENI. Losses at the gene ends were 4 bases for V and 2 bases for J; bases not matched to a gene: 4. This CDR3 is 15 amino acids long. CDR3 coding DNA: TGTGCCAGCTCACTGAGACTAGCGGCCACAGATACGCAGTATTTT. Its translation is CASSLRLAATDTQYF.

A note on this clone: The sample has other DNA sequences that encode this CDR3 too. The gene calls are TRBV5-1 and TRBJ1-1, with 7 positions matching TRBD1. The V and J ends lost 2 bases and 2 bases, in that order; junction bases with no gene match: 3. This CDR3 region has 14 residues. Germline V gene lookup returns CDR1 SGHRS and CDR2 YFSETQ. The CDR3 sequence is CASSLGTVNTEAFF. Here the CDR3 DNA reads TGCGCCAGCAGCTTAGGGACAGTCAACACTGAAGCTTTCTTT.

The V call is TRBV9, the J call TRBJ2-7; 8 nucleotides agree with TRBD2. This CDR3 comprises 15 residues. Trimming cost V 0 bases and J 6 bases; bases outside gene matches: 8. Germline CDR1 and CDR2: SGDLS and YYNGEE. CDR3 amino acids: CASSVESSGRFEQYF. CDR3 coding DNA: TGTGCCAGCAGCGTAGAATCGAGCGGGAGATTCGAGCAGTACTTC.

The chain has TRBV5-6 and TRBJ1-3, with D possibly matching TRBD1 (6 bases). CDR1 is SGHDT, CDR2 YYEEEE, per germline. V was pared by 0 bases and J by 4 bases, with 14 bases between. The CDR3 runs 16 residues. CDR3 amino acids: CASSLVVRGGGNTIYF. CDR3 in DNA: TGTGCCAGCAGCTTGGTGGTCCGGGGGGGCGGAAACACCATATATTTT.

The chain links TRBV6-6 to TRBJ1-1; D unresolved. CDR3 length equals 12 residues. With 3 bases removed from V and 6 bases from J, the gap between germline ends came to 8 bases. Germline V CDR1 and CDR2: MNHNY, SVGAGI (reference sequence). CDR3 sequence: CASSYLSPEAFF. In nucleotides, the CDR3 is TGTGCCAGCAGTTATCTTAGCCCTGAAGCTTTCTTT.

The count of this clone is one. The chain couples TRBV5-4 to TRBJ2-1; 12 bases map to TRBD2. The CDR3 totals 16 residues. Trimming at V came to 3 bases and at J to 8 bases, leaving 9 bases not matched to a gene. Looked up from germline, CDR1 is SGHNT and CDR2 is YYREEE (reference sequence). DNA of the CDR3: TGTGCCAGCAGCTCGAGTCTAGCGGGAGGGCCCGATGAGCAGTTCTTC. Its translation: CASSSSLAGGPDEQFF.

V and J are TRBV6-5 and TRBJ2-7, with a tentative D call TRBD1 (5 bases). Germline V gene lookup returns CDR1 MNHEY and CDR2 SVGAGI. Trimming took 6 bases from V and 3 from J, leaving 12 bases between them. This CDR3 contains 13 residues. The DNA for the CDR3 is TGTGCCAGCAGGTCCTCGACAGACTACGAGCAGTACTTC. This codes for CASRSSTDYEQYF.

J is TRBJ2-7 and V is TRBV30, with 7 bases matching TRBD1. The J segment lost 3 bases and the V segment lost 5 bases, leaving 10 bases of the junction unmatched. Per germline, CDR1 GTSNPN and CDR2 SVGIG (reference sequence). The CDR3 extends over 14 amino acids. The CDR3 sequence is CAWGRTGTIYEQYF. Written as DNA, the CDR3 is TGTGCCTGGGGCAGGACAGGAACAATCTACGAGCAGTACTTC. The whole variable domain, remainder taken from reference TRBV30 and TRBJ2-7, is SQTIHQWPATLVQPVGSPLSLECTVEGTSNPNLYWYRQAAGRGLQLLFYSVGIGQISSEVPQNLSASRPQDRQFILSSKKLLLSDSGFYLCAWGRTGTIYEQYFGPGTRLTVT.

The chain combines TRBV21-1 with TRBJ1-6; the table's D gene call, TRBD1, was not cross checked with the DNA. TRBV21-1 is deemed a pseudogene. This CDR3 region has 15 residues. The CDR3 DNA sequence: TGTGCCAGCAGCAAATATAGGGGCGATAATTCACCCCTCCACTTT. Translation: CASSKYRGDNSPLHF.

This clone has ten or more counts. The V and J genes are TRBV4-2 and TRBJ1-6; D unresolved. V was cut by 4 bases and J by 4 bases, with 14 bases left in between. The CDR3 is 16 amino acids. Germline lookup yields CDR1 LGHNA and CDR2 YNFKEQ. Here the CDR3 DNA reads TGTGCCAGCAGCCCCACTTCCGGGAAATATAATTCACCCCTCCACTTT. This sequence encodes CASSPTSGKYNSPLHF.

The V gene is TRBV5-1, the J gene TRBJ1-2; TRBD1 agrees at 12 bases. The CDR3 is 17 residues long. The trim removed 3 bases at V and 3 bases at J, leaving 9 bases unmatched. Germline V gene sequence: CDR1 SGHRS, CDR2 YFSETQ. The CDR3 bases are TGCGCCAGCAGCTCGACAAGAGGGACAGGGGGCGACTATGGCTACACCTTC. It is translated as CASSSTRGTGGDYGYTF.

The chain joins TRBV12-3 or TRBV12-4 to TRBJ1-2; D unclear. V was trimmed by 6 bases and J by 3 bases, leaving 5 bases between them. This CDR3 spans 11 amino acids. The CDR3 sequence: CASRADYGYTF. In DNA, the CDR3 is TGTGCCAGCAGAGCTGACTATGGCTACACCTTC.

This sequence joins TRBV27 and TRBJ2-3, with 8 bases fitting TRBD2. With 7 bases clipped from V and 1 base from J, the junction kept 10 bases outside the gene matches. The CDR3 has 16 residues. Germline V lookup: CDR1 MNHEY, CDR2 SMNVEV (reference sequence). DNA for the CDR3: TGTGCCAGCACCACCGGGGGGGCGGGAGGCACAGATACGCAGTATTTT. The encoded protein is CASTTGGAGGTDTQYF.

The rearrangement joins TRBV5-6 to TRBJ2-7; TRBD1 agrees at 7 bases. V shed 3 bases and J 0 bases; nucleotides not matched to a gene: 6. Per the germline V gene, CDR1 is SGHDT and CDR2 is YYEEEE. CDR3 size: 15 residues. The CDR3 sequence is CASSSDRTFSYEQYF. In nucleotides, the CDR3 is TGTGCCAGCAGCTCGGACAGGACTTTCTCCTACGAGCAGTACTTC.

The CDR3 region is CASSMPRQTVGGNQPQHF. The CDR3 DNA is TGTGCCAGTAGTATGCCCCGACAGACAGTTGGGGGCAATCAGCCCCAGCATTTT. This chain joins TRBV19 and TRBJ1-5, with D possibly being TRBD1 (5 bases). Germline CDR1 and CDR2: LNHDA and SQIVND (reference sequence). The V gene lost 3 bases and the J gene lost 2 bases, with 20 bases spanning the gap. The CDR3 covers 18 residues.

This clone was recorded many times. CDR3 amino acids: CASSESGAGAVEYNEQFF. For the CDR3, the DNA is TGCGCCAGCAGTGAGTCGGGGGCGGGAGCGGTGGAATACAATGAGCAGTTCTTC. The chain is built from TRBV10-1 and TRBJ2-1; a possible D gene is TRBD2 (7 bases). CDR1 and CDR2 from the germline V gene are WNHNN and SYGVQD (reference sequence). CDR3 length: 18 amino acids. Trimming took off 0 bases at V and 4 bases at J, with 19 bases between the two ends.

This clone was found a few times. The rearrangement joins TRBV5-1 to TRBJ2-2; 9 bases are a match to TRBD1. The germline CDR1 and CDR2 sequences are SGHRS and YFSETQ. The V and J ends lost 7 bases and 5 bases, in that order; junction bases with no gene match: 9. The CDR3 consists of 15 residues. CDR3 amino acids: CASGPGQGRTGELFF. The CDR3 bases are TGCGCCAGCGGACCGGGACAGGGTCGGACCGGGGAGCTGTTTTTT.

The CDR3 here is CASMEWVAGTQETQYF. The CDR3 nucleotides read TGTGCCAGCATGGAGTGGGTAGCGGGGACACAAGAGACCCAGTACTTC. The chain carries TRBV2 and TRBJ2-5; 8 bases match TRBD2. Looked up from germline, CDR1 is SNHLY and CDR2 is FYNNEI. V shed 7 bases, J shed 2 bases, and the junction held 12 bases outside the gene matches. The CDR3 is made up of 16 amino acids.

The genes are TRBV12-3 or TRBV12-4 and TRBJ1-1; D is unresolved. The CDR3 consists of 13 residues. V dropped 3 bases and J dropped 0 bases, with 5 bases sitting between them. The DNA for the CDR3 is TGTGCCAGCAGTTTTTCCATGAACACTGAAGCTTTCTTT. Its protein is CASSFSMNTEAFF.

V gene TRBV19 combines with J gene TRBJ2-2; no firm D call. V was trimmed by 1 base and J by 1 base, leaving 16 bases between them. The CDR3 consists of 18 residues. Germline assignment: CDR1 LNHDA and CDR2 SQIVND (reference sequence). The CDR3 nucleotides read TGTGCCAGTAGTATAGCCCCGACAAACCCCTTGAACACCGGGGAGCTGTTTTTT. This translates into CASSIAPTNPLNTGELFF.

The rearrangement joins TRBV7-9 to TRBJ2-7; TRBD2 might be the D (7 bases). Trimming pared 2 bases from V and 2 bases from J, leaving 22 bases between. Germline V gene lookup returns CDR1 SEHNR and CDR2 FQNEAQ (reference sequence). The CDR3 runs 18 residues. CDR3 in DNA: TGTGCCAGCAGCTTATCTACCGGGGGCGGGAGATACACCTACGAGCAGTACTTC. Translating gives CASSLSTGGGRYTYEQYF.